Each of the 3 T cell receptor beta chains below was sequenced from the same sample in a study of OX40 agonist ivuxolimab in advanced cancers. Using immunoSEQ multiplex PCR, the repertoire was profiled, and TCRdb retains in-frame clones only, with some absent. The sample comprises tens of thousands of clones, about 80% of which are singletons, and around 7.2% rests with the top ten. Sequenced material: CD4+ or CD8+ T cells sorted from blood, taken in a trial of the OX40 agonist ivuxolimab. These receptors were obtained from an adult with an advanced solid tumor such as melanoma, head and neck, liver or kidney cancer.

This clone was found once. The rearrangement uses TRBV6-6 and TRBJ1-1, with 7 bases that match TRBD1. The CDR3 contains 13 residues. Germline V lookup: CDR1 MNHNY, CDR2 SVGAGI (reference sequence). Trimming took 6 bases from V and 5 from J; bases not matched to a gene: 6. The CDR3 DNA follows: TGTGCCAGCAGCTACGGGACAGAAACTGAAGCTTTCTTT. Translation: CASSYGTETEAFF.

The chain couples TRBV10-3 to TRBJ1-2; 8 nucleotides agree with TRBD1. Germline CDR1 is ENHRY and CDR2 is SYGVKD. V shed 5 bases and J 1 base; nucleotides not matched to a gene: 3. The CDR3 totals 14 residues. DNA of the CDR3: TGTGCCATCAGTCACAGGGGGAATAACTATGGCTACACCTTC. Translation gives CAISHRGNNYGYTF.

The rearrangement uses TRBV6-6 and TRBJ2-2, with a possible D match to TRBD2 (6 bases). From germline, CDR1 is MNHNY and CDR2 SVGAGI (reference sequence). V was clipped by 5 bases and J by 7 bases, with 11 bases between them. This CDR3 has 13 amino acids. The CDR3 loop reads CASSPGVDGELFF. The DNA for the CDR3 is TGTGCCAGCAGTCCGGGGGTTGACGGGGAGCTGTTTTTT.